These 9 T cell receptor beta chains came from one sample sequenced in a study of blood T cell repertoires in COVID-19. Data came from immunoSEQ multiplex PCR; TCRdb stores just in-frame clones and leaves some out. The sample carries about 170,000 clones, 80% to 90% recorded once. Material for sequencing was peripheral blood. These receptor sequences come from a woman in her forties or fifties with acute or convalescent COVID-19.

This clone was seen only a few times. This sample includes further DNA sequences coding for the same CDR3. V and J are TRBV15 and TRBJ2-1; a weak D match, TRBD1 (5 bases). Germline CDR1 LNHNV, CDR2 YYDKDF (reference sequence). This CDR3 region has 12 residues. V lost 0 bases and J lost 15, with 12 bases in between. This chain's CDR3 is CATSRDGAGRFF. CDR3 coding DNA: TGTGCCACCAGCAGAGATGGGGCCGGTCGGTTCTTC.

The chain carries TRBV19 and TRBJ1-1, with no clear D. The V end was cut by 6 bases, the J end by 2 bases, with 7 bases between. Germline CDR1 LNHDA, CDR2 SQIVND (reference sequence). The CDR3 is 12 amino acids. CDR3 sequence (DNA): TGTGCCAGTAGGATTAGTAACACTGAAGCTTTCTTT. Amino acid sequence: CASRISNTEAFF.

CDR3 nucleotides: TGTGCCAGCAGCTTAGGGGCAGGCAAGACTGGAAACACCATATATTTT. Its protein product is CASSLGAGKTGNTIYF. The V gene is TRBV7-6, the J gene TRBJ1-3; D not certain. Germline V gene sequence: CDR1 SGHVS, CDR2 FNYEAQ. The CDR3 consists of 16 residues. V shed 1 base and J shed 2 bases, with 12 bases lying between them.

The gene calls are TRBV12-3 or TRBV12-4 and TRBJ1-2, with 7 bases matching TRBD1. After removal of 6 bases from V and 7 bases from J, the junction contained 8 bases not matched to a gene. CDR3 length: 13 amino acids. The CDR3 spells CASSFPQGSGYTF. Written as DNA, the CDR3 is TGTGCCAGCAGCTTCCCACAGGGGAGTGGCTACACCTTC.

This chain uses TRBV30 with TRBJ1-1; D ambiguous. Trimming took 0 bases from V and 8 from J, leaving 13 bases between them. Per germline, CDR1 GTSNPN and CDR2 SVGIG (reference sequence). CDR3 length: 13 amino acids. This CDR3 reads CAWSVGWAREAFF. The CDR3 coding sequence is TGTGCCTGGAGTGTGGGTTGGGCCCGGGAAGCTTTCTTT.

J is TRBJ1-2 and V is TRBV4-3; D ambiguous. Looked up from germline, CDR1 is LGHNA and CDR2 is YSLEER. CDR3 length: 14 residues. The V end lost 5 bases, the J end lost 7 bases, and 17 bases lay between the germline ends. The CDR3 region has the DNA TGCGCCAGCAGCTCTGTGATTGGGTGGGCTGGCTACACCTTC. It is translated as CASSSVIGWAGYTF.

The CDR3 loop is CASSLGSGIPYNEQFF. In DNA form, the CDR3 reads TGTGCCAGCAGCCTGGGTAGCGGGATCCCCTACAATGAGCAGTTCTTC. The chain has TRBV6-2 or TRBV6-3 and TRBJ2-1, with 8 bases lining up with TRBD2. The germline V gene encodes CDR1 MNHEY and CDR2 SVGEGT. The CDR3 contains 16 residues. V lost 6 bases and J lost 2; bases outside the gene matches: 9.

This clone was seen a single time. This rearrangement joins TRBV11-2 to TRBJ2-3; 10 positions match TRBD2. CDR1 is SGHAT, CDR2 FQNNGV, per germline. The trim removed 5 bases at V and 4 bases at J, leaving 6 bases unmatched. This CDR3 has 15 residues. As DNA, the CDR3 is TGTGCCAGCAGCCAAATAGCGGGAGGCGCAGATACGCAGTATTTT. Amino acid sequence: CASSQIAGGADTQYF. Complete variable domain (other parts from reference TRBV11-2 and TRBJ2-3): EAGVAQSPRYKIIEKRQSVAFWCNPISGHATLYWYQQILGQGPKLLIQFQNNGVVDDSQLPKDRFSAERLKGVDSTLKIQPAKLEDSAVYLCASSQIAGGADTQYFGPGTRLTVL.

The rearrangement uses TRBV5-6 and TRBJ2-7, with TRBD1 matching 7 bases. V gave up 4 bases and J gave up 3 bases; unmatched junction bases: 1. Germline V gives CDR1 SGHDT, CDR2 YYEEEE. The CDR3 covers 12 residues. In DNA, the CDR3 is TGTGCCAGCAGCCCAGGGGGCTACGAGCAGTACTTC. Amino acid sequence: CASSPGGYEQYF.